One sample yielded the 4 T cell receptor beta chains listed below, sequenced in a study of cytotoxic CD8 clonotypes in ibrutinib-treated CLL (dated by TCRdb to the early 2020s). The meaning of the sample's time point label: about a year on ibrutinib. Library method: the immunoSEQ multiplex PCR assay. This is the immuneACCESS table as TCRdb keeps it, with only in-frame sequences that have V and J called. A part of the clones is gone; compared with another copy, unresolved V genes explain less than half, and the rest is unexplained. In this sample the table shows about 200,000 clones, 75% to 80% of which occur a single time. The leading ten clones occupy over 9.5% of the sample. The material was PBMCs, obtained after 12 months of ibrutinib treatment. These receptor sequences come from a human donor with chronic lymphocytic leukemia.

The V and J genes are TRBV11-2 and TRBJ2-7; 11 bases agree with TRBD1. The CDR3 is made up of 14 amino acids. V trimming: 5 bases; J trimming: 7 bases; junction bases outside the gene matches: 7. The germline V gene encodes CDR1 SGHAT and CDR2 FQNNGV. The CDR3 DNA is TGTGCCAGCAGCACCGGACAGGGGGCGAGGGAGCAGTACTTC. Translating it yields CASSTGQGAREQYF.

J is TRBJ2-2 and V is TRBV29-1; D is ambiguous. V dropped 4 bases and J dropped 0 bases, with 15 bases sitting between them. This CDR3 region has 16 residues. CDR1 and CDR2 from the germline V gene are SQVTM and ANQGSEA. The CDR3 reads CSVAFGAVTNTGELFF. DNA of the CDR3: TGCAGCGTTGCTTTCGGTGCAGTTACGAACACCGGGGAGCTGTTTTTT.

The chain has TRBV5-4 and TRBJ2-1, with D maybe TRBD2 (6 bases). V was trimmed by 2 bases and J by 0 bases, leaving 9 bases between them. CDR1 and CDR2 (germline): SGHNT, YYREEE (reference sequence). This CDR3 is built from 15 residues. In DNA, the CDR3 is TGTGCCAGCAGCTTCTCGCGGGGCTCCTACAATGAGCAGTTCTTC. Its translation: CASSFSRGSYNEQFF.

J is TRBJ2-7 and V is TRBV4-1; TRBD1 agrees at 8 bases. The germline V gene encodes CDR1 MGHRA and CDR2 YSYEKL. The CDR3 runs 13 residues. Trimming removed 1 base from V and 6 bases from J; junction bases left unmatched: 2. CDR3 nucleotides: TGCGCCAGCAGCCAAGTCGGGACAGGCGAGCAGTACTTC. Translated, it gives CASSQVGTGEQYF.